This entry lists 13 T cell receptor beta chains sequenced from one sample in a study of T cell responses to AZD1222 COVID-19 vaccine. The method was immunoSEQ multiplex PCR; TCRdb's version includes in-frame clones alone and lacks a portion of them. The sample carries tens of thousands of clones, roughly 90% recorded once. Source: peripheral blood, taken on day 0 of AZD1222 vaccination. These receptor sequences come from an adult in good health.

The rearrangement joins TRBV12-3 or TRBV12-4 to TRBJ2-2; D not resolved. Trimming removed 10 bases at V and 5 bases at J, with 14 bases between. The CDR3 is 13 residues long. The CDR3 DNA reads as TGTGCCACCAGATTCTTAGGGACCGGGGAGCTGTTTTTT. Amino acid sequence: CATRFLGTGELFF.

In DNA form, the CDR3 reads TGTGCCAGTAGTATCCTGCAGATGGGGGAACTGTTTTTT. Amino acids: CASSILQMGELFF. The chain employs TRBV19 and TRBJ1-4; D may be TRBD1 (5 bases). Per germline, CDR1 LNHDA and CDR2 SQIVND (reference sequence). This CDR3 is built from 13 residues. V lost 3 bases and J lost 12, with 14 bases in between.

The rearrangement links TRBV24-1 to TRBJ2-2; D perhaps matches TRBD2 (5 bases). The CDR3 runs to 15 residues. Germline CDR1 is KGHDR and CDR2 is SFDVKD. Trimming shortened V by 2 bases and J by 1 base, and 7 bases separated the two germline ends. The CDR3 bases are TGTGCCACCAGTGATTGGGCGGGGAACACCGGGGAGCTGTTTTTT. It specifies CATSDWAGNTGELFF.

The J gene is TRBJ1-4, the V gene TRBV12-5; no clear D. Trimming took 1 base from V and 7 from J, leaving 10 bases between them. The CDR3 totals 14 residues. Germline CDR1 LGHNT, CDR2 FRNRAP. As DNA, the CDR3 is TGTGCTAGTGGTTTGGGAGGAACTCGTGAAAAACTGTTTTTT. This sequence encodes CASGLGGTREKLFF.

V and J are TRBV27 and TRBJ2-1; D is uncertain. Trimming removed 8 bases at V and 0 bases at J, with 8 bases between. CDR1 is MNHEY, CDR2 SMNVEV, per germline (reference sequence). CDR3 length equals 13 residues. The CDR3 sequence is CASAVSSYNEQFF. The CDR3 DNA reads TGTGCCAGCGCAGTCAGCTCCTACAATGAGCAGTTCTTC.

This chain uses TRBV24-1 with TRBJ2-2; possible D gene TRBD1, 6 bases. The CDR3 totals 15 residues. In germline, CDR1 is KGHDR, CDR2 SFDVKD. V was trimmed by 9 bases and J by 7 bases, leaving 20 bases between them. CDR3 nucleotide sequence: TGTGCCACCTCTGTGCATGGGGGCCAAGTCGGGGAGCTGTTTTTT. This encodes CATSVHGGQVGELFF.

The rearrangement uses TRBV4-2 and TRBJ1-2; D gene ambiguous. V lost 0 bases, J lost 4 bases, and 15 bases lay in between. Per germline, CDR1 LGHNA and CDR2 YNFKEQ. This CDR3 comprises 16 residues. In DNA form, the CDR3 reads TGTGCCAGCAGCCAAGATCTGCGGGAAGACGTCTATGGCTACACCTTC. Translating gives CASSQDLREDVYGYTF.

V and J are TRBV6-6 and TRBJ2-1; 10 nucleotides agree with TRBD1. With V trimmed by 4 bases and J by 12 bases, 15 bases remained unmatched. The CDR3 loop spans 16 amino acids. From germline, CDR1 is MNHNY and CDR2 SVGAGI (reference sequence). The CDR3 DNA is TGTGCCAGCAGTTCGACCGGGACAGGGGCCCCGGGTGGGCAGTTCTTC. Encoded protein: CASSSTGTGAPGGQFF.

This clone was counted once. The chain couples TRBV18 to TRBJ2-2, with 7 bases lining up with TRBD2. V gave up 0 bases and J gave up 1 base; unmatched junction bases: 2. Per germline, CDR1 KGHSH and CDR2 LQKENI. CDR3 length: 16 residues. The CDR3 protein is CASSPPTGGNTGELFF. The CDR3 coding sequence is TGTGCCAGCTCACCACCGACGGGGGGGAACACCGGGGAGCTGTTTTTT.

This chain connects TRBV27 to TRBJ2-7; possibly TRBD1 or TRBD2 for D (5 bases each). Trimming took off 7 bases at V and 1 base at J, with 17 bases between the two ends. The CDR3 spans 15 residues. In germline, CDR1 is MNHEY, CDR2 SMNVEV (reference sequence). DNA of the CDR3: TGTGCCAGCACCAACAGAGGGACGGATTCCTACGAGCAGTACGTC. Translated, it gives CASTNRGTDSYEQYV.

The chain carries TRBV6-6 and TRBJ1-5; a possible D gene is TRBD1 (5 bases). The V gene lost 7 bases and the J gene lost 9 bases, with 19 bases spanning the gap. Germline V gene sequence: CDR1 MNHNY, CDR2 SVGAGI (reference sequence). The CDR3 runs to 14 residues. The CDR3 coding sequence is TGTGCCAGCACCCCGCGGGGGAGCGGAACGCCCCAGCATTTT. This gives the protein CASTPRGSGTPQHF.

CDR3 sequence (DNA): TGTGCCAGCAGTTACGAGGGACAGAGCCATCAGCCCCAGCATTTT. It specifies CASSYEGQSHQPQHF. The J gene is TRBJ1-5, the V gene TRBV6-2 or TRBV6-3, with 7 nucleotides matching TRBD1. This CDR3 is built from 15 residues. The J segment lost 5 bases and the V segment lost 2 bases, leaving 6 bases of the junction unmatched. The germline gives CDR1 MNHEY, CDR2 SVGEGT.

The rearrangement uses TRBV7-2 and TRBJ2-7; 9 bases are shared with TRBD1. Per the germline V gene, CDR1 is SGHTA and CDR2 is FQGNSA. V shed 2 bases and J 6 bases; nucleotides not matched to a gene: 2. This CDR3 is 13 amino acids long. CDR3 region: CASSLYRGLEQYF. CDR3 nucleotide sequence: TGTGCCAGCAGCTTATACAGGGGGCTCGAGCAGTACTTC.